This T cell receptor beta chain was captured in a study of control samples from healthy donors and cancer patients. V was cut by 3 bases and J by 6 bases, with 11 bases left in between. This CDR3 region has 13 residues. Clones were read by immunoSEQ multiplex PCR, and TCRdb kept only the in-frame ones, dropping some. Of more than 150,000 clones listed, approximately 92% are singletons. This clonotype was obtained from a man younger than 35 in good health. The rearrangement links TRBV12-3 or TRBV12-4 to TRBJ1-2; D unclear. Sequencing was performed on blood. The CDR3: CASSFSRQDGYTF. The CDR3 nucleotides read TGTGCCAGCAGTTTCAGTCGGCAGGATGGCTACACCTTC.